This T cell receptor (beta chain) is drawn from a study of blood T cell repertoires in COVID-19. Measured with immunoSEQ multiplex PCR; TCRdb has only the in-frame clones, and not every one. The data contain 230,000 or so clones, about 87% of them seen just once; the ten biggest clones take up 2% to 2.5%. Cohort assignment relied on participant-reported clinical history. The origin of this receptor is a woman aged 40 to 55 with acute COVID-19. Input material: PBMCs or T cells enriched from blood (not recorded which).

DNA for the CDR3: TGTGCCTGGATCTCCCTGGGGGGGTACGAGCAGTACTTC. This translates into CAWISLGGYEQYF. The chain couples TRBV30 to TRBJ2-7, with 7 bases identical to TRBD2. Unmatched junction bases numbered 7, after V lost 4 bases and J lost 4 bases. Germline V gene data show CDR1 as GTSNPN and CDR2 as SVGIG (reference sequence). The CDR3 contains 13 residues. Combining the CDR3 with reference TRBV30 and TRBJ2-7 gives the whole variable domain SQTIHQWPATLVQPVGSPLSLECTVEGTSNPNLYWYRQAAGRGLQLLFYSVGIGQISSEVPQNLSASRPQDRQFILSSKKLLLSDSGFYLCAWISLGGYEQYFGPGTRLTVT.